This T cell receptor beta chain was obtained from a study of Graves' ophthalmopathy and Graves' hyperthyroidism. This clonotype was seen more than once but under ten times. RNA transcripts were the source from which TCR beta CDR3 regions were amplified. HTBI primers served in a first-round RT-PCR, which a second-round multiplex PCR followed. From the multiplex PCR reads, TCRdb called clonotypes with MiXCR, one entry per CDR3 protein. The repertoire has some 240,000 distinct CDR3 sequences, around 42% of them found once; the top ten carry less than 50%. The CDR3 is 14 amino acids. V was pared by 5 bases and J by 0 bases, with 8 bases between. CDR1 and CDR2 from the germline V gene are SEHNR and FQNEAQ (reference sequence).

V gene TRBV7-9 combines with J gene TRBJ1-5, with D uncertain. Sequenced material: peripheral blood. The sequence was collected from an adult man with Graves' ophthalmopathy. The CDR3 loop is CASSDAHSNQPQHF. The CDR3 bases are TGTGCCAGCAGCGACGCGCATAGCAATCAGCCCCAGCATTTT.